What follows are 22 T cell receptor beta chains derived from one specimen sequenced in a study of blood T cells in healthy people across ages. A sample-barcoded 5' primer and a J-beta primer mix were used in a second PCR of roughly 7 to 11 cycles. Each CDR3 protein is one row after TCRdb ran MiXCR on the 5' RACE reads. The sample consists of 600,000 to 650,000 distinct CDR3 sequences, around 54% of them appearing once. Source material: blood. Receptor source: a man aged 55 to 70 in good health.

Comment on this clonotype: An end of the junction does not agree with germline; a read error may underlie this. The V call is TRBV10-3, the J call TRBJ2-5; D is possibly TRBD2 (6 bases). Germline CDR1 and CDR2: ENHRY and SYGVKD. This CDR3 has 14 amino acids. The CDR3 loop is CAISAARGDETLYF. The CDR3 nucleotides read TGTGCCATCAGTGCGGCGCGGGGTGATGAGACCCTGTACTTC.

The V gene is TRBV12-1, the J gene TRBJ1-2. TRBV12-1 is marked as a pseudogene. The CDR3 runs 16 residues. As DNA, the CDR3 is TGTGCCAGCAGCCCACCCGCAGGACCCCGGCGCTATGGCTACACCTTC. It codes for CASSPPAGPRRYGYTF.

The chain uses TRBV2 and TRBJ2-5; D is possibly TRBD2 (5 bases). Matching the DNA end better, TRBJ2-7 makes the J call doubtful. The CDR3 is 13 amino acids. The germline V gene encodes CDR1 SNHLY and CDR2 FYNNEI. CDR3 coding DNA: TGTGCCAGCATCGGCGGGCCAACCTACGAGCAGTACTTC. This codes for CASIGGPTYEQYF.

This rearrangement joins TRBV12-5 to TRBJ2-1; D is uncertain. This CDR3 is 11 amino acids long. Germline loops: CDR1 LGHNT, CDR2 FRNRAP. The V end was cut by 6 bases, the J end by 4 bases, with 4 bases between. CDR3 nucleotide sequence: TGTGCTAGTGGATCATACAATGAGCAGTTCTTC. Its protein product is CASGSYNEQFF.

This clonotype was recorded a few times. One junction end does not reproduce the germline sequence, and a read error may be involved. The V and J genes are TRBV20-1 and TRBJ2-5, with D maybe TRBD2 (7 bases). Germline V CDR1 and CDR2: DFQATT, SNEGSKA (reference sequence). This CDR3 is 11 amino acids long. CDR3 residues: CGGAHQETQYF. Written as DNA, the CDR3 is TGTGGGGGGGCTCATCAAGAGACCCAGTACTTC.

This clonotype was observed a handful of times. The J gene is TRBJ2-7, the V gene TRBV20-1, with D tentatively TRBD2 (5 bases). The germline V gene has CDR1 DFQATT and CDR2 SNEGSKA (reference sequence). V was trimmed by 7 bases and J by 0 bases, leaving 10 bases between them. The CDR3 runs to 12 residues. In nucleotides, the CDR3 is TGCAGTGGCGGGCCAAGCTCCTACGAGCAGTACTTC. Encoded protein: CSGGPSSYEQYF.

The genes are TRBV2 and TRBJ2-7, with D possibly TRBD1 on 5 matching bases. The J call is doubtful: the DNA matches TRBJ2-5 better. Germline V gene sequence: CDR1 SNHLY, CDR2 FYNNEI. The CDR3 is 13 residues long. CDR3 DNA sequence: TGTGCCAGCAGAGGGGCTTTAGGGGAGACCCAGTACTTC. The encoded protein is CASRGALGETQYF.

The chain recombines TRBV6-1 with TRBJ2-7; D may be TRBD1 (6 bases). Looked up from germline, CDR1 is MNHNS and CDR2 is SASEGT. Trimming shortened V by 8 bases and J by 0 bases, and 14 bases separated the two germline ends. This CDR3 has 14 amino acids. CDR3 sequence reads: CASARTASSYEQYF. DNA for the CDR3: TGTGCCAGCGCCCGGACAGCGAGCTCCTACGAGCAGTACTTC.

The rearrangement links TRBV29-1 to TRBJ2-7, with 8 bases aligning to TRBD1. The end of the DNA fits TRBJ2-4 better, so the J call may be wrong. CDR1 and CDR2 from the germline V gene are SQVTM and ANQGSEA. The length of the CDR3 is 13 residues. The CDR3 region is CSVVGQGNDIQYF. The CDR3 bases are TGCAGCGTCGTCGGACAGGGAAATGACATTCAGTACTTC.

V usage is TRBV20-1 and J usage is TRBJ1-1; 7 bases match TRBD1. CDR3 length equals 14 residues. Per germline, CDR1 DFQATT and CDR2 SNEGSKA (reference sequence). V lost 1 base and J lost 3; bases outside the gene matches: 5. The CDR3 protein is CSARGKGGYTEAFF. For the CDR3, the DNA is TGCAGTGCTAGAGGAAAAGGGGGCTACACTGAAGCTTTCTTT.

This clonotype has only one observation. The chain uses TRBV20-1 and TRBJ2-1, with TRBD2 as a possible D gene (5 bases). This CDR3 contains 13 residues. Between the trimmed V and J ends, which lost 1 base and 9 bases, there was a span of 13 bases. Germline CDR1 and CDR2: DFQATT and SNEGSKA (reference sequence). The CDR3 DNA is TGCAGTGCTAGAGCCCCCGGGAACACTGAGCAGTTCTTC. It encodes CSARAPGNTEQFF.

CDR3 DNA: TGTGCCAGCAGCGTAGGACTGATGGGGTTGCTAGCCAAAAACATTCAGTACTTC. It yields the protein CASSVGLMGLLAKNIQYF. The rearrangement joins TRBV9 to TRBJ2-4; D remains unclear. This CDR3 spans 18 amino acids. The V end was cut by 0 bases, the J end by 0 bases, with 16 bases between. Germline V CDR1 and CDR2: SGDLS, YYNGEE.

A word on this clonotype: Germline and junction disagree at one end, which may indicate a read error. This sequence joins TRBV5-1 and TRBJ2-1; D unclear. Germline V gene sequence: CDR1 SGHRS, CDR2 YFSETQ. This CDR3 contains 14 residues. CDR3 coding DNA: TGCACCAGCAGCTTGGGCTCAGCATACAATGAGCAGTTCTTC. This encodes CTSSLGSAYNEQFF. Full variable domain (missing parts from reference TRBV5-1 and TRBJ2-1): KAGVTQTPRYLIKTRGQQVTLSCSPISGHRSVSWYQQTPGQGLQFLFEYFSETQRNKGNFPGRFSGRQFSNSRSEMNVSTLELGDSALYLCTSSLGSAYNEQFFGPGTRLTVL.

The table lists this clonotype with a few counts. This chain joins TRBV28 and TRBJ1-2; D not resolved. The CDR3 has 13 amino acids. Deletions cut 6 bases from V and 6 bases from J, with 14 bases between. CDR1 MDHEN and CDR2 SYDVKM come from the germline V gene. The CDR3, as DNA: TGTGCCAGCAGGCAAGCCTCCTGGGATGGCTACACCTTC. This translates into CASRQASWDGYTF.

This clonotype appeared many times. The V call is TRBV7-9, the J call TRBJ2-1; TRBD2 matches 9 bases. The CDR3 extends over 14 amino acids. J lost 5 bases, V lost 6 bases, and 5 bases had no gene match. Germline CDR1 reads SEHNR; CDR2 reads FQNEAQ (reference sequence). The CDR3 is CASRSSGGHNEQFF. Written as DNA, the CDR3 is TGTGCCAGCAGAAGTAGCGGGGGCCACAATGAGCAGTTCTTC.

This clonotype was counted between two and nine times. The chain uses TRBV5-1 and TRBJ2-1; TRBD2 might be the D (6 bases). Trimming stripped 5 bases from V and 2 bases from J, with 17 bases between. This CDR3 region has 16 residues. Per the germline V gene, CDR1 is SGHRS and CDR2 is YFSETQ. CDR3 coding DNA: TGCGCCAGCAGAGACCGGGCGGGGAGGACCTACAATGAGCAGTTCTTC. Protein: CASRDRAGRTYNEQFF.

The gene calls are TRBV2 and TRBJ2-7; tentative D call: TRBD1 (5 bases). Trimming removed 11 bases from V and 2 bases from J, with 13 bases in between. The length of the CDR3 is 12 residues. CDR1 and CDR2 from the germline V gene are SNHLY and FYNNEI. The CDR3, as DNA: TGTGCCCCCTGGGGCGAGGCCTACGAGCAGTACTTC. This sequence encodes CAPWGEAYEQYF.

This chain uses TRBV6-2 or TRBV6-3 with TRBJ2-5, with D perhaps matching TRBD1 or TRBD2 (5 bases each). V gave up 10 bases and J gave up 0 bases, with 15 bases separating them. From germline, CDR1 is MNHEY and CDR2 SVGEGT. This CDR3 has 14 residues. DNA of the CDR3: TGTGCCACCGGCCGGGGCCCTAACCAAGAGACCCAGTACTTC. Translated: CATGRGPNQETQYF.

This chain links TRBV5-1 with TRBJ2-3; 9 nucleotides line up with TRBD2. CDR1 and CDR2 (germline): SGHRS, YFSETQ. The J segment lost 1 base and the V segment lost 2 bases, leaving 5 bases of the junction unmatched. The CDR3 spans 16 residues. The CDR3 sequence: CASSFASSGGTDTQYF. The CDR3 bases are TGCGCCAGCAGCTTCGCTTCTAGCGGGGGCACAGATACGCAGTATTTT.

This rearrangement joins TRBV20-1 to TRBJ2-7; 10 nucleotides agree with TRBD1. The CDR3 is 16 residues long. V lost 4 bases to trimming and J lost 3 bases; unmatched junction nucleotides: 12. CDR1 is DFQATT and CDR2 is SNEGSKA in the germline V gene (reference sequence). The CDR3 nucleotides read TGCAGTGCTATAGGAGGGACAGGGGCTTTTTTCTACGAGCAGTACTTC. Translation gives CSAIGGTGAFFYEQYF.

This clonotype was picked up a small number of times. The chain uses TRBV29-1 and TRBJ2-7, with D possibly matching TRBD1 (6 bases). In germline, CDR1 is SQVTM, CDR2 ANQGSEA. This CDR3 region has 14 residues. V gave up 4 bases and J gave up 2 bases, with 15 bases separating them. The CDR3 bases are TGCAGCGTTGTTGGGACACGGGGAACCTACGAGCAGTACTTC. It encodes CSVVGTRGTYEQYF.

The V and J genes are TRBV20-1 and TRBJ1-5, with 10 bases aligning to TRBD1. CDR1 is DFQATT and CDR2 is SNEGSKA in the germline V gene (reference sequence). J was trimmed by 2 bases and V by 5 bases; bases with no gene match: 3. CDR3 length: 14 residues. The CDR3 reads CSAPGTGGNQPQHF. The CDR3 bases are TGCAGTGCTCCCGGGACAGGGGGCAATCAGCCCCAGCATTTT.